The 6 T cell receptor beta chains given below trace back to one sample, sequenced in a study of identical twins. TCRdb analysed the 5' RACE reads with MiXCR anew, one entry per CDR3 protein. The sample lists some 1,600,000 distinct CDR3 sequences; around 33% were seen once. The source material was cord blood. These receptors were collected from a newborn girl in good health.

Note on this clonotype: This may come from a read error, since a much larger clone is one base off. The rearrangement uses TRBV6-1 and TRBJ2-7; 7 bases match TRBD1. V was pared by 6 bases and J by 6 bases, with 2 bases of the junction left unmatched. In germline, CDR1 is MNHNS, CDR2 SASEGT. The CDR3 runs to 11 residues. The DNA for the CDR3 is TGTGCCAGCAGGACAGGGAGCGAGCAGTACTTC. Translated, it gives CASRTGSEQYF.

This clonotype turned up a few times. This chain connects TRBV20-1 to TRBJ2-1; TRBD2 matches 14 bases. The J segment lost 6 bases and the V segment lost 6 bases, leaving 13 bases of the junction unmatched. The CDR3 consists of 17 residues. CDR1 and CDR2 from the germline V gene are DFQATT and SNEGSKA (reference sequence). In DNA form, the CDR3 reads TGCAGTGCCCCGACTAGCGGGGGGGGGGTTTTCACCAATGAGCAGTTCTTC. Protein: CSAPTSGGGVFTNEQFF.

The J gene is TRBJ1-2, the V gene TRBV18; no clear D. The germline CDR1 and CDR2 sequences are KGHSH and LQKENI. V lost 0 bases and J lost 2, with 10 bases in between. There are 15 residues in the CDR3. The CDR3 sequence is CASSPPARINYGYTF. The CDR3 DNA sequence: TGTGCCAGCTCACCACCGGCCAGAATCAACTATGGCTACACCTTC. Looking up the rest from reference TRBV18 and TRBJ1-2 gives the full variable domain: NAGVMQNPRHLVRRRGQEARLRCSPMKGHSHVYWYRQLPEEGLKFMVYLQKENIIDESGMPKERFSAEFPKEGPSILRIQQVVRGDSAAYFCASSPPARINYGYTFGSGTRLTVV.

This sequence joins TRBV27 and TRBJ2-1; TRBD1 matches 8 bases. CDR1 and CDR2 (germline): MNHEY, SMNVEV (reference sequence). The CDR3 spans 15 residues. J was trimmed by 5 bases and V by 6 bases; bases with no gene match: 9. In DNA, the CDR3 is TGTGCCAGCAGAGTGAGCAGGGGGCGTAACAATGAGCAGTTCTTC. This codes for CASRVSRGRNNEQFF.

Ten or more counts support this clonotype. V usage is TRBV29-1 and J usage is TRBJ2-7; unclear D gene. V gave up 3 bases and J gave up 2 bases, with 8 bases separating them. CDR1 is SQVTM, CDR2 ANQGSEA, per germline. CDR3 length: 12 residues. The CDR3 bases are TGCAGCGTTGAGGGCACCCCCTACGAGCAGTACTTC. Translating gives CSVEGTPYEQYF.

In the case of this clonotype: This may arise from a read error, as a much more abundant clone is one base away. V gene TRBV2 combines with J gene TRBJ2-7; maybe TRBD1 (5 bases). V gave up 10 bases and J gave up 1 base, with 11 bases separating them. The germline CDR1 and CDR2 sequences are SNHLY and FYNNEI. This CDR3 region has 12 residues. The CDR3 reads CANRTESYEQYF. DNA of the CDR3: TGTGCCAACAGGACCGAATCCTACGAGCAGTACTTC.